The 25 T cell receptor beta chains given below trace back to one sample, sequenced in a study of tumor and adjacent non-tumor tissue in lung cancer. TCRbeta libraries were built with three rounds of nested PCR, modified from ARM-PCR. TCRdb recomputed calls from the multiplex PCR reads with MiXCR, one row per CDR3 protein. The data contain approximately 68,000 distinct CDR3 sequences, more than 70% of them seen just once; the ten biggest clones take up about 28%. RNA was extracted from bulk tissue without any cell sorting. Sequencing used lung tumor tissue. The receptors stem from a man between 60 and 75 years old with non-small cell lung cancer.

This clonotype was seen once. One junction end disagrees with the germline gene, perhaps due to a read error. The rearrangement links TRBV29-1 to TRBJ1-2; no reliable D call. Germline V gene lookup returns CDR1 SQVTM and CDR2 ANQGSEA. The CDR3 is 12 amino acids. The CDR3 bases are TGCGGCGTTGCGCCGTCGAATTGTGGCTACACCTTC. This translates into CGVAPSNCGYTF.

Of note for this clonotype: At one end, the junction sequence differs from germline, possibly due to a read error. The chain joins TRBV28 to TRBJ1-4, with 7 positions matching TRBD1. CDR1 MDHEN and CDR2 SYDVKM come from the germline V gene. This CDR3 is 13 amino acids long. CDR3 coding DNA: TGTGCCGGCAGGGGGATAGAAACGGAAAAACTGTTTTTT. Translation gives CAGRGIETEKLFF.

This clonotype appeared a few times. One junction end does not reproduce the germline sequence, and a read error may be involved. The chain employs TRBV29-1 and TRBJ2-5, with 8 bases that match TRBD2. The germline V gene has CDR1 SQVTM and CDR2 ANQGSEA. The CDR3 spans 12 residues. The CDR3 DNA sequence: TGCAGAGCCCCGGGAGGGCGGGAGACCCATTACTTC. It is translated as CRAPGGRETHYF.

The chain links TRBV6-1 to TRBJ2-3, with 10 bases identical to TRBD2. The germline V gene has CDR1 MNHNS and CDR2 SASEGT. J gave up 11 bases and V 8 bases, and 19 bases lay outside the gene matches. CDR3 length: 16 amino acids. CDR3 sequence: CASCVSSGSPSDWQYF. The CDR3 DNA follows: TGTGCCAGCTGTGTTTCTAGCGGGAGTCCTTCAGATTGGCAGTATTTT.

Of note for this clonotype: Compared with germline, one end of the junction differs, possibly owing to a read error. The chain combines TRBV6-2 or TRBV6-3 with TRBJ2-5; tentatively, D is TRBD2 (6 bases). The CDR3 spans 13 residues. Per germline, CDR1 MNHEY and CDR2 SVGEGT. The CDR3 loop reads CVSTSLRGETQNF. CDR3 in DNA: TGTGTCAGCACCTCACTGCGGGGAGAGACCCAGAACTTC.

Concerning this clonotype: One end of the junction fails to match germline, which may point to a read error. The chain is built from TRBV12-3 or TRBV12-4 and TRBJ2-5, with D unclear. This CDR3 contains 11 residues. DNA of the CDR3: TGTGCCAGTAGTTCATCCAGGACCCAGTACTTC. It codes for CASSSSRTQYF.

This clonotype was counted a few times. The chain carries TRBV29-1 and TRBJ1-1; 7 nucleotides match TRBD1. The trim removed 8 bases at V and 7 bases at J, leaving 13 bases unmatched. Per germline, CDR1 SQVTM and CDR2 ANQGSEA. The CDR3 runs to 13 residues. The CDR3 here is CSTSAGGDHEAFF. The CDR3 region has the DNA TGCAGCACCTCGGCAGGGGGGGACCATGAAGCTTTCTTT.

This clonotype was seen many times. The chain joins TRBV6-5 to TRBJ2-7; TRBD2 agrees at 11 bases. Trimming cost V 5 bases and J 6 bases; bases outside gene matches: 9. CDR3 length: 15 residues. Germline lookup yields CDR1 MNHEY and CDR2 SVGAGI. This CDR3 reads CASSRPILAGVEQYF. CDR3 DNA: TGTGCCAGCAGTCGCCCCATACTAGCGGGAGTCGAGCAGTACTTC.

Turning to this clonotype: A read error may account for a junction end that differs from germline. CDR3 bases: TGCAGCGTGGAGATTTACAATAAGCAGTTCTTC. Translating it yields CSVEIYNKQFF. V usage is TRBV29-1 and J usage is TRBJ2-1; D is ambiguous. CDR1 SQVTM and CDR2 ANQGSEA come from the germline V gene. The CDR3 is 11 amino acids.

Comments on this clonotype: Germline is not matched at one junction end, which may reflect a read error. This chain joins TRBV29-1 and TRBJ2-5; no firm D call. Per the germline V gene, CDR1 is SQVTM and CDR2 is ANQGSEA. The CDR3 consists of 14 residues. This CDR3 reads CSASHSYRKETPYF. The CDR3 region has the DNA TGCAGTGCCTCGCACAGCTACCGCAAAGAGACCCCGTACTTC. Together with reference TRBV29-1 and TRBJ2-5, the CDR3 gives the full variable domain: SAVISQKPSRDICQRGTSLTIQCQVDSQVTMMFWYRQQPGQSLTLIATANQGSEATYESGFVIDKFPISRPNLTFSTLTVSNMSPEDSSIYLCSASHSYRKETPYFGPGTRLLVL.

Details on this clonotype: A junction end diverges from the germline sequence, so it may reflect a read error. The rearrangement uses TRBV6-5 and TRBJ1-2, with 8 bases that match TRBD1. Germline V lookup: CDR1 MNHEY, CDR2 SVGAGI. This CDR3 is 15 amino acids long. The CDR3 loop is CANSSPGQGLYGYTF. CDR3 DNA: TGTGCCAACAGTTCCCCTGGACAGGGCCTATATGGCTACACCTTC.

About this clonotype itself: Likely a read error: the CDR3 ends without its conserved phenylalanine or tryptophan. J is TRBJ2-2 and V is TRBV5-1; 12 bases agree with TRBD2. The germline CDR1 and CDR2 sequences are SGHRS and YFSETQ. Trimming took 5 bases from V and 5 from J; bases not matched to a gene: 10. CDR3 length equals 17 residues. The CDR3 is CASRPGLAGIMTGELFV. For the CDR3, the DNA is TGCGCCAGCAGACCTGGACTAGCGGGAATTATGACCGGGGAGCTGTTTGTT.

This chain connects TRBV29-1 to TRBJ2-5, with 10 bases matching TRBD1. The CDR3 is made up of 14 amino acids. Looked up from germline, CDR1 is SQVTM and CDR2 is ANQGSEA. Trimming took 3 bases from V and 6 from J; bases not matched to a gene: 7. CDR3 bases: TGCAGCGTTGAGGGACAGGGGATAGGGAAGACCCAGTACTTC. This encodes CSVEGQGIGKTQYF.

Comments on this clonotype: The junction departs from germline at one end; a sequencing error may be responsible. The chain has TRBV28 and TRBJ2-2; TRBD2 matches 8 bases. Germline values: CDR1 MDHEN, CDR2 SYDVKM. The CDR3 has 16 amino acids. The CDR3 loop is CVSSRISGSGSGELFF. DNA of the CDR3: TGTGTCAGCAGCAGGATAAGCGGGAGCGGAAGCGGGGAGCTGTTTTTT.

In the case of this clonotype: A read error may produce the germline difference seen at one junction end. The V and J genes are TRBV5-6 and TRBJ2-1; D is ambiguous. Germline loops: CDR1 SGHDT, CDR2 YYEEEE. There are 15 residues in the CDR3. The CDR3: CASSFDTSEFNEQLF. The CDR3, as DNA: TGTGCCAGCAGCTTCGACACCTCTGAGTTCAATGAGCAGTTGTTC.

In its sample, this clonotype was seen a few times. The chain employs TRBV6-5 and TRBJ1-5, with D possibly matching TRBD1 (5 bases). The germline V and J ends were trimmed by 5 bases and 2 bases, with 13 bases remaining between them. CDR3 length: 15 residues. Per germline, CDR1 MNHEY and CDR2 SVGAGI. CDR3 bases: TGTGCCAGCAGTCGCGGACATGGTGGCAATCAGCCCCAGCATTTT. It translates to CASSRGHGGNQPQHF.

The sample holds a few counts of this clonotype. The CDR3 DNA reads TGTGCCAGCAGCCTCGGGACGCCGAGGGGTAGTGAGCAGTTCTTC. It encodes CASSLGTPRGSEQFF. The chain couples TRBV11-3 to TRBJ2-1; D is possibly TRBD1 or TRBD2 (5 bases each). This CDR3 is built from 15 residues. Germline CDR1 is SGHNT and CDR2 is YENEEA. Trimming stripped 5 bases from V and 9 bases from J, with 20 bases between.

In its sample, this clonotype ranks as medium-sized. The DNA of the CDR3 is TGTGCCAGCAGTTACGGGGTTCCCCCTAACGAGCAGTACTTC. As protein: CASSYGVPPNEQYF. The V call is TRBV6-6, the J call TRBJ2-7; no clear D gene. Per germline, CDR1 MNHNY and CDR2 SVGAGI (reference sequence). The CDR3 sequence is 14 residues long. Trimming stripped 2 bases from V and 5 bases from J, with 13 bases between.

As concerns this clonotype: As the CDR3 is not closed by the conserved phenylalanine or tryptophan, this likely results from a read error. The chain uses TRBV13 and TRBJ2-5; the D gene is possibly TRBD1 (7 bases). V was shortened by 5 bases and J by 4 bases, with 20 bases between the two germline ends. The CDR3 spans 16 residues. Germline V CDR1 and CDR2: PRHDT, FYEKMQ (reference sequence). DNA for the CDR3: TGTGCCAGCAGCAACCGGGACAGCGGGCTATCAGAGACCCAGTACTTA. Translation gives CASSNRDSGLSETQYL.

This clonotype was observed a few times. This could be a read error, since a much larger clone is one nucleotide away. The J gene is TRBJ2-2, the V gene TRBV29-1; D might be TRBD2 (6 bases). CDR3 length: 14 residues. V was cut by 6 bases and J by 5 bases, with 16 bases left in between. Germline CDR1 reads SQVTM; CDR2 reads ANQGSEA. The CDR3 bases are TGCAGCGTCGTCGTCAACGGGGGTACCGGGGAGCTGTTTTTT. Its protein is CSVVVNGGTGELFF.

This clonotype occurred once. A much larger clone differs from this one at a single base, so this may be a read error. The chain recombines TRBV5-1 with TRBJ2-5, with D possibly TRBD2 on 6 matching bases. The CDR3 length is 16 residues. The V and J ends lost 0 bases and 5 bases respectively, with 17 bases between them. Germline-derived CDR1 and CDR2 are SGHRS and YFSETQ. CDR3 nucleotide sequence: TGCGCCAGCAGCTTGGCTAGCGCTATAATAGGGGAGACCCAGTACTTC. This sequence encodes CASSLASAIIGETQYF.

V is TRBV5-4 and J is TRBJ1-5; no definite D call. Germline CDR1 SGHNT, CDR2 YYREEE (reference sequence). This CDR3 comprises 13 residues. V was clipped by 2 bases and J by 1 base, with 4 bases between them. The DNA for the CDR3 is TGTGCCAGCAGCTTTGACAGCAATCAGCCCCAGCATTTT. Its translation is CASSFDSNQPQHF.

A word on this clonotype: One junction end does not reproduce the germline sequence, and a read error may be involved. This chain uses TRBV20-1 with TRBJ2-1, with TRBD2 matching 13 bases. Germline V gives CDR1 DFQATT, CDR2 SNEGSKA (reference sequence). CDR3 length: 13 amino acids. The CDR3 bases are TGCAGTGCCGGCGGACTAGCGGGAGTTGAGCAGCTCTTC. This encodes CSAGGLAGVEQLF.

V and J are TRBV29-1 and TRBJ2-3; 7 bases are shared with TRBD2. Per germline, CDR1 SQVTM and CDR2 ANQGSEA. The length of the CDR3 is 13 residues. CDR3 nucleotides: TGCAGAGTTCGGCCTAGCGGCTCAGATACGCAGTATTTT. This gives the protein CRVRPSGSDTQYF.

With respect to this clonotype: A read error is likely, as this CDR3 ends without the conserved phenylalanine or tryptophan. The CDR3: CSASILSLDYTL. The CDR3 DNA reads TGCAGCGCCTCGATACTGTCGTTAGACTACACCTTG. The chain joins TRBV29-1 to TRBJ1-2; no clear D. The CDR3 contains 12 residues. Germline V gene lookup returns CDR1 SQVTM and CDR2 ANQGSEA. V was trimmed by 7 bases and J by 10 bases, leaving 19 bases between them.